Below are 17 T cell receptor beta chains sequenced from a single sample in a study of molecular identifiers for immune sequencing clone quantification. A single record per CDR3 protein comes from TCRdb applying MiXCR to the PCR reads. The data show more than 250,000 distinct CDR3 sequences, 20% to 25% seen once. The sequencing input was naive CD8+ T cells from blood, with Jurkat cell RNA spiked in. As for subset: FACS-sorted CD8+CD4-CCR7+CD45RA+ naive T cells. Source of these receptors: a human donor in good health. Some libraries in this study had Jurkat cell RNA spiked in.

This clonotype was counted ten times or more. This sequence joins TRBV20-1 and TRBJ1-6, with 7 bases matching TRBD1. The CDR3 runs 17 residues. The germline CDR1 and CDR2 sequences are DFQATT and SNEGSKA (reference sequence). With 6 bases clipped from V and 6 bases from J, the junction kept 17 bases outside the gene matches. The CDR3: CSANEPTGPKINSPLHF. Here the CDR3 DNA reads TGCAGTGCCAACGAACCGACAGGGCCCAAGATTAATTCACCCCTCCACTTT.

A word on this clonotype: A read error may explain this, as a much larger clone is one base away. The V and J genes are TRBV6-2 or TRBV6-3 and TRBJ2-3, with D unclear. CDR1 and CDR2 (germline): MNHEY, SVGEGT. The CDR3 is 14 amino acids. CDR3 loop: CASSHSPTTDTQYF. The CDR3 nucleotides are TGTGCCAGCAGTCACTCGCCTACCACAGATACGCAGTATTTT.

This clonotype has ten or more counts. The chain links TRBV6-2 or TRBV6-3 to TRBJ2-1; TRBD2 matches at 14 bases. The CDR3 loop spans 15 amino acids. V shed 2 bases, J shed 9 bases, and the junction held 3 bases outside the gene matches. Germline V gene lookup returns CDR1 MNHEY and CDR2 SVGEGT. The CDR3 sequence: CASSYPGLAGVEQFF. For the CDR3, the DNA is TGTGCCAGCAGTTACCCGGGACTAGCGGGAGTTGAGCAGTTCTTC.

Regarding this clonotype: A read error may explain this, as a much larger clone is one base away. The chain uses TRBV12-3 or TRBV12-4 and TRBJ1-5, with 9 positions matching TRBD1. CDR3 size: 15 residues. With 5 bases clipped from V and 4 bases from J, the junction kept 6 bases outside the gene matches. The CDR3 DNA follows: TGTGCCAGCAGTGGCGGGACAGGGCTAAATCAGCCCCAGCATTTT. It translates to CASSGGTGLNQPQHF.

At least ten counts were recorded for this clonotype. The rearrangement uses TRBV7-3 and TRBJ2-6; the D is unclear. The V gene lost 5 bases and the J gene lost 4 bases, with 12 bases spanning the gap. This CDR3 contains 15 residues. Germline CDR1 SGHTA, CDR2 FQGTGA. CDR3 DNA: TGTGCCAGCAGCGCCATCGGGCCCGGGGCCAACGTCCTGACTTTC. It yields the protein CASSAIGPGANVLTF.

There are many counts of this clonotype. The chain joins TRBV12-3 or TRBV12-4 to TRBJ1-5, with TRBD1 as a possible D gene (5 bases). V lost 5 bases, J lost 0 bases, and 14 bases lay in between. The CDR3 runs 16 residues. This chain's CDR3 is CASSPSGTASNQPQHF. The CDR3 DNA reads TGTGCCAGCAGTCCCTCCGGGACGGCTAGCAATCAGCCCCAGCATTTT.

The chain uses TRBV9 and TRBJ2-5, with D possibly matching TRBD1 (7 bases). Germline assignment: CDR1 SGDLS and CDR2 YYNGEE. Trimming removed 0 bases from V and 5 bases from J, with 11 bases in between. There are 14 residues in the CDR3. The CDR3 spells CASSVGRGDETQYF. CDR3 DNA sequence: TGTGCCAGCAGCGTAGGCAGGGGGGATGAGACCCAGTACTTC.

This clonotype was picked up many times. The chain combines TRBV6-5 with TRBJ2-5, with D unresolved. CDR1 and CDR2 from the germline V gene are MNHEY and SVGAGI. V was pared by 2 bases and J by 2 bases, with 12 bases between. This CDR3 is 15 amino acids long. The CDR3 reads CASSYRPSTQETQYF. In DNA, the CDR3 is TGTGCCAGCAGTTACAGGCCGAGTACTCAAGAGACCCAGTACTTC.

This clonotype was observed at least ten times. The chain has TRBV4-1 and TRBJ2-7; maybe TRBD1 (5 bases). The length of the CDR3 is 14 residues. CDR1 MGHRA and CDR2 YSYEKL come from the germline V gene. The V end lost 1 base, the J end lost 2 bases, and 9 bases lay between the germline ends. The CDR3 reads CASSQGTLAYEQYF. CDR3 DNA sequence: TGCGCCAGCAGCCAAGGGACATTAGCCTACGAGCAGTACTTC.

Comments on this clonotype: A single base separates this from a much larger clone, so it may be a read error. The gene calls are TRBV20-1 and TRBJ2-3, with D possibly being TRBD2 (5 bases). The germline CDR1 and CDR2 sequences are DFQATT and SNEGSKA (reference sequence). V was pared by 6 bases and J by 3 bases, with 16 bases between. The CDR3 runs 14 residues. CDR3 amino acids: CSAHSRSGTDTQYF. The DNA for the CDR3 is TGCAGTGCCCACAGCAGGAGCGGAACAGATACGCAGTATTTT.

This clonotype showed up many times. The chain links TRBV9 to TRBJ2-2; the match to TRBD2 covers 7 bases. The CDR3 covers 18 residues. V lost 0 bases to trimming and J lost 4 bases; unmatched junction nucleotides: 12. Germline-derived CDR1 and CDR2 are SGDLS and YYNGEE. The DNA of the CDR3 is TGTGCCAGCAGCGTAGTAGCGGGCGCTGTGGGGGGCACCGGGGAGCTGTTTTTT. Its translation is CASSVVAGAVGGTGELFF. Complete variable domain (other parts from reference TRBV9 and TRBJ2-2): DSGVTQTPKHLITATGQRVTLRCSPRSGDLSVYWYQQSLDQGLQFLIQYYNGEERAKGNILERFSAQQFPDLHSELNLSSLELGDSALYFCASSVVAGAVGGTGELFFGEGSRLTVL.

Comments on this clonotype: Just one base apart from a much larger clone, this may be a read error. J is TRBJ1-1 and V is TRBV15; D is undetermined. Germline V gene lookup returns CDR1 LNHNV and CDR2 YYDKDF (reference sequence). CDR3 length: 15 residues. CDR3 nucleotide sequence: TGTGCCACCGGCAGAGATACCTTGGACAACACTGAAGCTTTCTTT. This gives the protein CATGRDTLDNTEAFF.

The rearrangement uses TRBV4-1 and TRBJ2-7; 8 bases line up with TRBD2. J gave up 2 bases and V 0 bases, and 3 bases lay outside the gene matches. The CDR3 contains 15 residues. Germline V CDR1 and CDR2: MGHRA, YSYEKL. The CDR3 spells CASSQETGGPYEQYF. The CDR3 DNA follows: TGCGCCAGCAGCCAAGAGACGGGAGGGCCCTACGAGCAGTACTTC.

This clonotype was seen a few times. The chain has TRBV4-3 and TRBJ2-7; D is unclear. The CDR3 loop spans 13 amino acids. In germline, CDR1 is LGHNA, CDR2 YSLEER. V lost 0 bases and J lost 6, with 9 bases in between. The CDR3 DNA reads TGCGCCAGCAGCCAAGATAGGAGCTCCGAGCAGTACTTC. Encoded protein: CASSQDRSSEQYF.

The table lists this clonotype with many counts. One end of the junction does not line up with germline, which may come from a read error. The CDR3 DNA is TGTGCCAGCACCCCGTGGGAAGCGGGAGAGGCCCAGTACTTC. It is translated as CASTPWEAGEAQYF. V usage is TRBV7-9 and J usage is TRBJ2-5; 8 positions agree with TRBD2. Germline CDR1 is SEHNR and CDR2 is FQNEAQ (reference sequence). The length of the CDR3 is 14 residues.

As to this clonotype: A read error may explain this, as a much larger clone is one base away. The chain is built from TRBV7-9 and TRBJ2-2; D ambiguous. Per germline, CDR1 SEHNR and CDR2 FQNEAQ (reference sequence). V lost 7 bases and J 4 bases, leaving 19 bases between the germline ends. The CDR3 is 16 residues long. The chain's CDR3 is CASTEQPKPSTGELFF. The CDR3 DNA sequence: TGTGCCAGCACCGAACAGCCAAAGCCGAGCACCGGGGAGCTGTTTTTT.

Comments on this clonotype: This may arise from a read error, as a much more abundant clone is one base away. The J gene is TRBJ1-2, the V gene TRBV4-3; D gene ambiguous. The germline V gene encodes CDR1 LGHNA and CDR2 YSLEER. CDR3 length: 17 amino acids. The V end lost 0 bases, the J end lost 7 bases, and 21 bases lay between the germline ends. In DNA, the CDR3 is TGCGCCAGCAGCCAAGATATGTTCGGAGGATCGGGCTGTGGCTACACCTTC. This translates into CASSQDMFGGSGCGYTF.